This paragraph covers one T cell receptor (beta chain) sequence. This sample is drawn from a study of control samples from healthy donors and cancer patients. The CDR3 is 14 amino acids. Trimming cost V 3 bases and J 1 base, with 10 bases left between them. The germline gives CDR1 LNHDA, CDR2 SQIVND (reference sequence). Sequencing used immunoSEQ multiplex PCR; TCRdb keeps in-frame clones, though not all of them. The sample includes 400,000 to 450,000 clones, more than 80% of them seen just once. The receptor's source is a man aged 40-49 years with head and neck cancer. V and J are TRBV19 and TRBJ2-7, with D possibly matching TRBD2 (6 bases). Sequencing was done on a sample of PBMCs. CDR3 DNA: TGTGCCAGTAGTATCTCCGGGACTTCCTACGAGCAGTACTTC. Protein: CASSISGTSYEQYF.